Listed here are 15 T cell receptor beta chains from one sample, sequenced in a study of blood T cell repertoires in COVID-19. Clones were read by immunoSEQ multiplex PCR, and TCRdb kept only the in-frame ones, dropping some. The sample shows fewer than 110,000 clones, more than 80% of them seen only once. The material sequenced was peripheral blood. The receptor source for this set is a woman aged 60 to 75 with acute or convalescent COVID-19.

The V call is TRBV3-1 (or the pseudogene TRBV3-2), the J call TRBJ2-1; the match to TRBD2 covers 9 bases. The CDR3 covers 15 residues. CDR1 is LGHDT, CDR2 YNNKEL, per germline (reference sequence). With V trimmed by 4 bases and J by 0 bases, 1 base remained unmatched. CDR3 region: CASSLSGGSYNEQFF. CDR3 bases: TGTGCCAGCAGCCTTAGCGGGGGCTCCTACAATGAGCAGTTCTTC.

The chain's CDR3 is CASSLGAGTGGETQYF. The CDR3 region has the DNA TGCGCCAGCAGCTTGGGGGCCGGGACAGGGGGAGAGACCCAGTACTTC. The J gene is TRBJ2-5, the V gene TRBV5-1, with 11 bases aligning to TRBD1. The germline gives CDR1 SGHRS, CDR2 YFSETQ. With V trimmed by 0 bases and J by 4 bases, 5 bases remained unmatched. This CDR3 is 16 amino acids long.

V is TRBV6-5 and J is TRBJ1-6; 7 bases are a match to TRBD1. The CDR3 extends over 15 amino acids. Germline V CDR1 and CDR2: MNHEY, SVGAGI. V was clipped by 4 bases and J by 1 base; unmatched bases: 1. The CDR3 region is CASSSGGSYNSPLHF. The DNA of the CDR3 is TGTGCCAGCAGTTCAGGGGGGTCCTATAATTCACCCCTCCACTTT.

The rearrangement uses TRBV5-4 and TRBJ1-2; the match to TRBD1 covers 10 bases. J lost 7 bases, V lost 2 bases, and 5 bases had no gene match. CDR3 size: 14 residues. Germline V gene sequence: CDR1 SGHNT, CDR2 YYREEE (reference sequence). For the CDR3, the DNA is TGTGCCAGCAGCTTAGGGGACAGGGGAACTGGCTACACCTTC. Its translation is CASSLGDRGTGYTF.

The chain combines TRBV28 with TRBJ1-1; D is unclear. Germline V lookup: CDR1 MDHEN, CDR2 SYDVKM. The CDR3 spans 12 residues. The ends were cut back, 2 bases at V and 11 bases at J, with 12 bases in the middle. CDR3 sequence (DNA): TGTGCCAGCAGTTTAGGAGGTTGGAGGGCTTTCTTT. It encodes CASSLGGWRAFF.

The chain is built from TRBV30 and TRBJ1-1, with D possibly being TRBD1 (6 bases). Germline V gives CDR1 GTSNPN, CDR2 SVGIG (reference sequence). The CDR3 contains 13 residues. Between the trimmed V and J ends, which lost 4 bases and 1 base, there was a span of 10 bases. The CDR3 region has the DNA TGTGCCTGGACAGGGGCCGGGAACACTGAAGCTTTCTTT. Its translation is CAWTGAGNTEAFF.

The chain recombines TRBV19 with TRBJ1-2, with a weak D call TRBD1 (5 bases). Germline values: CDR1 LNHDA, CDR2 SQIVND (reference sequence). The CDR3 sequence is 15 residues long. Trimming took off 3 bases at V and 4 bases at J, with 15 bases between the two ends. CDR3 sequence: CASSMGGIRSYGYTF. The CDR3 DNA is TGTGCCAGTAGTATGGGGGGGATTCGCTCCTATGGCTACACCTTC.

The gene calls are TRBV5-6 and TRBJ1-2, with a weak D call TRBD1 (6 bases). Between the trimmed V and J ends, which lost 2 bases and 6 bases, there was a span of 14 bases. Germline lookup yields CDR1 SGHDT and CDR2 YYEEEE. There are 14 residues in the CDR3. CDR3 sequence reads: CASSFGQGNNGYTF. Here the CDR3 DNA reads TGTGCCAGCAGCTTTGGTCAGGGGAACAATGGCTACACCTTC.

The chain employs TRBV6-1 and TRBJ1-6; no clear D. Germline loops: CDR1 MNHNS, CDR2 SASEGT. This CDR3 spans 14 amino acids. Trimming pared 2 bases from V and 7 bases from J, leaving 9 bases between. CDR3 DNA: TGTGCCAGCAGTGAATTGGGCAGGAATTCACCCCTCCACTTT. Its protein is CASSELGRNSPLHF.

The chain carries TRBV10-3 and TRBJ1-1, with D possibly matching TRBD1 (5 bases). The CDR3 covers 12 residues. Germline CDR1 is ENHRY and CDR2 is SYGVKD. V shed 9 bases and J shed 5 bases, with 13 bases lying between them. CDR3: CAIRAGETEAFF. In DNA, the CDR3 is TGTGCCATTAGAGCGGGGGAAACTGAAGCTTTCTTT.

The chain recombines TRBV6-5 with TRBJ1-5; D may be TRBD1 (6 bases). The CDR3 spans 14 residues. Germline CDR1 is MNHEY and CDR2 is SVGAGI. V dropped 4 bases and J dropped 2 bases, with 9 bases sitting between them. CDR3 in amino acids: CASSSGQGNQPQHF. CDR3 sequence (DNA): TGTGCCAGCAGTTCGGGACAAGGCAATCAGCCCCAGCATTTT.

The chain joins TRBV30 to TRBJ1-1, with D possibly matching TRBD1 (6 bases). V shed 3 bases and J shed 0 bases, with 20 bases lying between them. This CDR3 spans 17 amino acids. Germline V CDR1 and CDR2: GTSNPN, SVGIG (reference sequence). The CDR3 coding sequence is TGTGCCTGGAGAGCGACAGGCTCACCTTCCATGAACACTGAAGCTTTCTTT. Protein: CAWRATGSPSMNTEAFF.

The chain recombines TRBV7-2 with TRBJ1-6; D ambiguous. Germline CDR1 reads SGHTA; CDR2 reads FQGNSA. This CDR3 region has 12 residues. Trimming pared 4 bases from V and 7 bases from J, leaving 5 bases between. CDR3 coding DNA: TGTGCCAGCAGCTCTCTAAATTCACCCCTCCACTTT. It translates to CASSSLNSPLHF.

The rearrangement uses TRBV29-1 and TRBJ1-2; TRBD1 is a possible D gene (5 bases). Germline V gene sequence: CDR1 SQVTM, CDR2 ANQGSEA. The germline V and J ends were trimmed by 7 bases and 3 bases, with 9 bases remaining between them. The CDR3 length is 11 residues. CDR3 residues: CSAGRDYGYTF. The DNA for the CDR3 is TGCAGCGCAGGGAGGGACTATGGCTACACCTTC.

CDR3 DNA sequence: TGTGCCAGCAGCTTGAGGCTGGACAGGGGGGGTGAAAAACTGTTTTTT. Protein sequence: CASSLRLDRGGEKLFF. The chain employs TRBV5-4 and TRBJ1-4, with 10 bases lining up with TRBD1. V shed 1 base, J shed 7 bases, and the junction held 7 bases outside the gene matches. Germline-derived CDR1 and CDR2 are SGHNT and YYREEE (reference sequence). CDR3 length equals 16 residues.